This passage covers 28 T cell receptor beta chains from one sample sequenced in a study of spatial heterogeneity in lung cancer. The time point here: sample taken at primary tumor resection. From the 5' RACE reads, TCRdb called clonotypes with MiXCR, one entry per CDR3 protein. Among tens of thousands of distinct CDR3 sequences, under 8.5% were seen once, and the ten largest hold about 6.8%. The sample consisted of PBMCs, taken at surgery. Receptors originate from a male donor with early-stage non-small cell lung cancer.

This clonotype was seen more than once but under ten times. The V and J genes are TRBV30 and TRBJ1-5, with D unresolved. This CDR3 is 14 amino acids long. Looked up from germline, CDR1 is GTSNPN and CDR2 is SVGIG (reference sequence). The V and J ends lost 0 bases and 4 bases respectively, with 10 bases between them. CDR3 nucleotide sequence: TGTGCCTGGAGTGTAGGACCAGTGAATCAGCCCCAGCATTTT. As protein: CAWSVGPVNQPQHF.

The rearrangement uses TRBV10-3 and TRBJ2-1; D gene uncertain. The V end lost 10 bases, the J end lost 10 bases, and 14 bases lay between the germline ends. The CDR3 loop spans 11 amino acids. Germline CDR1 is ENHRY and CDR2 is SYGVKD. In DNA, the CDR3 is TGTGCCACCTCTAGTACCGAAGAGCAGTTCTTC. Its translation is CATSSTEEQFF.

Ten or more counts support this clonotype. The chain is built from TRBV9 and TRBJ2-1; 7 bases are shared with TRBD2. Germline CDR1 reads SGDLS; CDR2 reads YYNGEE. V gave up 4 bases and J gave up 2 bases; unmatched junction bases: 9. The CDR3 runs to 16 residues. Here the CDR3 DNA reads TGTGCCAGCAGCCCCCGCTCCGGGACTACCTACAATGAGCAGTTCTTC. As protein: CASSPRSGTTYNEQFF.

The CDR3 nucleotides read TGTGCCAGCAGCTTAGGGACAGACCCTGAAGCTTTCTTT. Protein: CASSLGTDPEAFF. The chain combines TRBV11-2 with TRBJ1-1; D might be TRBD1 (6 bases). V lost 1 base to trimming and J lost 6 bases, with 9 bases between them. The V gene's germline CDR1 is SGHAT and CDR2 FQNNGV. The CDR3 covers 13 residues.

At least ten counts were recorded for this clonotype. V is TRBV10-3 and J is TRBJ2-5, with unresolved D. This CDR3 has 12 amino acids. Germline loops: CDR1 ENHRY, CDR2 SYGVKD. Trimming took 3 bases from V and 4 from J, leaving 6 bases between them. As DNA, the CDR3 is TGTGCCATCAGTGACGGAACAGAGACCCAGTACTTC. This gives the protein CAISDGTETQYF.

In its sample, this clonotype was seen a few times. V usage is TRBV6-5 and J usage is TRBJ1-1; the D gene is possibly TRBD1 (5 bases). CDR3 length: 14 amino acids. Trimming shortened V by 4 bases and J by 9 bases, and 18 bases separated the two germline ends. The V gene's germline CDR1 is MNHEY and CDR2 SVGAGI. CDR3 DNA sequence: TGTGCCAGCAGTTCACTCATCGGACAAGGTAAAGCTTTCTTT. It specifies CASSSLIGQGKAFF.

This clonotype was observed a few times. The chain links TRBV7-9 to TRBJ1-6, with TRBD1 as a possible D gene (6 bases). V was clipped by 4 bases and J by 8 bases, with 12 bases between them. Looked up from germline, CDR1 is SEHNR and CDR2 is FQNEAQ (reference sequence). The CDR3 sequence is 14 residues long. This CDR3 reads CASSSQGSDSPLHF. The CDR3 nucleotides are TGTGCCAGCAGCTCACAGGGCTCAGATTCACCCCTCCACTTT.

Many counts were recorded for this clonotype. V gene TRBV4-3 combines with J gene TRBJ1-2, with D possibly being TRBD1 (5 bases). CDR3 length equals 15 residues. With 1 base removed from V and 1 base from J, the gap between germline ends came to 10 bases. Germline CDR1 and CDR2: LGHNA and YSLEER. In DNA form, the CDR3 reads TGCGCCAGCAGCCAAGTTTGGGGCCTTAACTATGGCTACACCTTC. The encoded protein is CASSQVWGLNYGYTF.

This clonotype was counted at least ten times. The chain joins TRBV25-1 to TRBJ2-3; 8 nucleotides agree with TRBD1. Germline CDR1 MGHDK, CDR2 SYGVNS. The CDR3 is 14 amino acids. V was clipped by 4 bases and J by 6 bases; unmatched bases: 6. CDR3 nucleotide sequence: TGTGCCAGCAGTGCTCAGGGGGCTTTGGATACGCAGTATTTT. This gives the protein CASSAQGALDTQYF.

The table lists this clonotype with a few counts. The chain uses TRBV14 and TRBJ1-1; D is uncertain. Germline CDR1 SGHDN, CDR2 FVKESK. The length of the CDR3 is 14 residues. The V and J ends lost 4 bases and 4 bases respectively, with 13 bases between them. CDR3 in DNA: TGTGCCAGCAGCCCCTCAAGAGGGTTCACTGAAGCTTTCTTT. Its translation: CASSPSRGFTEAFF. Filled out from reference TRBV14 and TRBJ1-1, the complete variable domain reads EAGVTQFPSHSVIEKGQTVTLRCDPISGHDNLYWYRRVMGKEIKFLLHFVKESKQDESGMPNNRFLAERTGGTYSTLKVQPAELEDSGVYFCASSPSRGFTEAFFGQGTRLTVV.

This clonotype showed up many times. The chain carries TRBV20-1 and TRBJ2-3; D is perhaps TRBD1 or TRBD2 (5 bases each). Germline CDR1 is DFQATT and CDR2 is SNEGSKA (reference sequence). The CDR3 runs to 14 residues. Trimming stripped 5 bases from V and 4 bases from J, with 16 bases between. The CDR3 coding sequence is TGCAGTGCTCCCGGACTGAGGGGTCCAGATACGCAGTATTTT. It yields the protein CSAPGLRGPDTQYF.

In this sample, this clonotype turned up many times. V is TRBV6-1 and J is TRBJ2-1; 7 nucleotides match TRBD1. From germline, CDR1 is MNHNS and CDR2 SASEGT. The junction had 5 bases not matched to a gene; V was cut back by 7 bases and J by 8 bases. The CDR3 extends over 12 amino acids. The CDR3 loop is CASNPQGYEQFF. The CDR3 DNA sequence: TGTGCCAGCAACCCACAGGGGTATGAGCAGTTCTTC.

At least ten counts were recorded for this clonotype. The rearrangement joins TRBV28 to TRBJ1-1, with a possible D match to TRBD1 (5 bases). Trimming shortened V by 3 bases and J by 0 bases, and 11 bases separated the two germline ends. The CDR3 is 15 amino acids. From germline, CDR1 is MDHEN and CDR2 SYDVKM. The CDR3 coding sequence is TGTGCCAGCAGTTTGCGACAGATCATGAACACTGAAGCTTTCTTT. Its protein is CASSLRQIMNTEAFF.

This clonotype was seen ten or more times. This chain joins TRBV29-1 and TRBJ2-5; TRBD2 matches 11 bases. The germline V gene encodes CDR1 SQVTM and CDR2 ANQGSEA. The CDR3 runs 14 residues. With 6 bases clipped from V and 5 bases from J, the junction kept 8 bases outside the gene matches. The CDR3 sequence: CSVGLAGGSETQYF. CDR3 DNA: TGCAGCGTGGGCCTAGCGGGAGGAAGTGAGACCCAGTACTTC.

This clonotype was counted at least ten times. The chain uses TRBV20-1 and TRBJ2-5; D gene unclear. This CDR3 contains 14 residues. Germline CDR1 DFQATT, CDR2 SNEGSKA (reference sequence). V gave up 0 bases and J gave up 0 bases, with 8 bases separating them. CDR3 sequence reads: CSARDPTHQETQYF. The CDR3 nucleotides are TGCAGTGCTAGAGATCCGACTCACCAAGAGACCCAGTACTTC.

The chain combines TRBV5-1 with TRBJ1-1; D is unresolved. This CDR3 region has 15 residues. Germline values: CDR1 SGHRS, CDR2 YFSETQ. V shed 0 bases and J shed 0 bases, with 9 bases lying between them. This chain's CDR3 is CASSLGVGLNTEAFF. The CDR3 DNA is TGCGCCAGCAGCTTGGGCGTGGGATTGAACACTGAAGCTTTCTTT.

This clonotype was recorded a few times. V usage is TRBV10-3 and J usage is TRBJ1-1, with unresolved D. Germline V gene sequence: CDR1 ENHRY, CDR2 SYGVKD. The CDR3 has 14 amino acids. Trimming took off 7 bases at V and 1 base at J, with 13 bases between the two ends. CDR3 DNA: TGTGCCATCAAGGAGGTCTCGGCGAACACTGAAGCTTTCTTT. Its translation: CAIKEVSANTEAFF.

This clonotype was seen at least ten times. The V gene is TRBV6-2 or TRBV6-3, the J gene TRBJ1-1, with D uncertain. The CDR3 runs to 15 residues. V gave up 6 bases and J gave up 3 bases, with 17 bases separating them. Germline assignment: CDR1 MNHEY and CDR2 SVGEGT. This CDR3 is CASSIANYGYTEAFF. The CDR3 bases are TGTGCCAGCAGCATTGCCAACTACGGTTACACTGAAGCTTTCTTT.

Here the CDR3 DNA reads TGTGCCAGCAGCTTCTCGTCCTACAATGAGCAGTTCTTC. Residues: CASSFSSYNEQFF. This chain joins TRBV11-3 and TRBJ2-1; D unclear. This CDR3 is built from 13 residues. Germline-derived CDR1 and CDR2 are SGHNT and YENEEA. V was trimmed by 3 bases and J by 1 base, leaving 4 bases between them.

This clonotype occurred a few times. CDR3 protein: CASSPSRDNEQFF. CDR3 DNA: TGTGCCAGCAGCCCCTCCAGGGACAATGAGCAGTTCTTC. V gene TRBV12-3 or TRBV12-4 combines with J gene TRBJ2-1; perhaps TRBD1 as D (5 bases). V was cut by 6 bases and J by 5 bases, with 11 bases left in between. The CDR3 extends over 13 amino acids.

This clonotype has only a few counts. In nucleotides, the CDR3 is TGCGCCAGCAGCGTCGGCGGGGAGACTGAAGCTTTCTTT. This translates into CASSVGGETEAFF. The chain carries TRBV5-1 and TRBJ1-1; D is unresolved. The V gene lost 4 bases and the J gene lost 5 bases, with 12 bases spanning the gap. Germline values: CDR1 SGHRS, CDR2 YFSETQ. CDR3 length: 13 amino acids.

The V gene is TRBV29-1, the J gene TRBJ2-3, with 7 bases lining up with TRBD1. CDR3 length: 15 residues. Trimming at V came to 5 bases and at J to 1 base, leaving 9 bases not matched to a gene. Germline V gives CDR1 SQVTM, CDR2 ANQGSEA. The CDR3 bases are TGCAGCGTTCATCATCGAGGGGGCCGCACAGATACGCAGTATTTT. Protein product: CSVHHRGGRTDTQYF.

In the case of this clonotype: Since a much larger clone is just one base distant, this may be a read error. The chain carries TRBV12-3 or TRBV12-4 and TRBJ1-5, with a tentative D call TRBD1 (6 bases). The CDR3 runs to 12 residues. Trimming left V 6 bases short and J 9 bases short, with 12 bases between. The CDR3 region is CASSPGDRPQHF. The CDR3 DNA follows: TGTGCCAGCAGCCCAGGGGACCGGCCCCAGCATTTT.

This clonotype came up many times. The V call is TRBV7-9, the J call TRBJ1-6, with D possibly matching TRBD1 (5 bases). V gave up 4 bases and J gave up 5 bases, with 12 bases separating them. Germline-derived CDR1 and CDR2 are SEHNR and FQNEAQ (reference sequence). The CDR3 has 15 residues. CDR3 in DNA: TGTGCCAGCAGCTCGACAGAATTCAATAATTCACCCCTCCACTTT. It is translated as CASSSTEFNNSPLHF.

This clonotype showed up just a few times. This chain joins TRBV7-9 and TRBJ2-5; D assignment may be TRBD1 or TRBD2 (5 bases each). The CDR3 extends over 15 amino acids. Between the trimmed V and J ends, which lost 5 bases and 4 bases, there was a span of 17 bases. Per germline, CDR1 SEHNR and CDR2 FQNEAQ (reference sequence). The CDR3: CASSQRSGTPETQYF. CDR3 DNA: TGTGCCAGCAGCCAACGCTCCGGGACGCCAGAGACCCAGTACTTC.

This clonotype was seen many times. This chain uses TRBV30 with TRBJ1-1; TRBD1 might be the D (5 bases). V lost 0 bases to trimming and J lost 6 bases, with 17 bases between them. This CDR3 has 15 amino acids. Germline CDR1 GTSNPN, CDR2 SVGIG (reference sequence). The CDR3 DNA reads TGTGCCTGGAGTGTACCAAAGGGGCTAGTCGCTGAAGCTTTCTTT. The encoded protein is CAWSVPKGLVAEAFF.

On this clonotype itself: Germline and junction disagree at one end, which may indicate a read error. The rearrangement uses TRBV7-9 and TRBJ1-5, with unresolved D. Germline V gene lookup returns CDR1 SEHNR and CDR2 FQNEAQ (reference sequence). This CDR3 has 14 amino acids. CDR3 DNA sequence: TGTGCCAGCACTGCCGGGTCTAGCAATCAGCCCCGGCATTTT. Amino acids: CASTAGSSNQPRHF.

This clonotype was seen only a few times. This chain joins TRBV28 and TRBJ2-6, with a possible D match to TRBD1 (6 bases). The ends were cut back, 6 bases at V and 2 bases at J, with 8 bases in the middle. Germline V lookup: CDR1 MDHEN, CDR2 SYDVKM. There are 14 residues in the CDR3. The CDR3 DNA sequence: TGTGCCAGCAGCACAGGGACTGGGGCCAACGTCCTGACTTTC. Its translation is CASSTGTGANVLTF.